This TCR beta chain was sequenced in a study of T-cell memory formation after mild COVID-19. Findings of the study overall: Clones that shrank (day 15 to 85) were balanced CD4/CD8, whereas later expanders leaned CD4+.

A note on this clonotype: No antigen is known for it. One end of the junction does not line up with germline, which may come from a read error.

5'RACE primed at constant segments yielded TCR alpha and TCR beta cDNA libraries bearing sample barcodes and UMIs. MiXCR was run by TCRdb on the 5' RACE reads, yielding one entry per CDR3 protein. The table has 470,000 or so distinct CDR3 sequences, roughly 18% seen once. The CDR3 covers 15 residues. Germline loops: CDR1 SEHNR, CDR2 FQNEAQ (reference sequence). The source material was PBMCs or a T cell subset sorted from them (not recorded which). V usage is TRBV7-9 and J usage is TRBJ1-6, with TRBD1 matching over 9 bases. The clonotype originates from an adult woman who had mild COVID-19 (a few samples of this study predate the infection). Cell type and time point are not known. CDR3 nucleotide sequence: TGTCCCAGCAGCTTCGGGACAGGGCCGAATTCACCCCTCCACTTT. It yields the protein CPSSFGTGPNSPLHF.